The 20 T cell receptor beta chains below come from one sample, sequenced in a study of OX40 agonist ivuxolimab in advanced cancers. Clones were sequenced by immunoSEQ multiplex PCR, and TCRdb holds only the in-frame ones, with some missing. The sample has roughly 100,000 clones, roughly 84% seen once. Specimen: CD4+ or CD8+ T cells sorted from blood, collected in a trial of the OX40 agonist ivuxolimab. These receptors were collected from an adult with an advanced solid tumor such as melanoma, head and neck, liver or kidney cancer.

J is TRBJ1-5 and V is TRBV7-8; no clear D. Germline V gene data show CDR1 as SGHVS and CDR2 as FQNEAQ. This CDR3 contains 16 residues. V lost 5 bases and J 1 base, leaving 15 bases between the germline ends. Here the CDR3 reads CASSPWTSLSNQPQHF. CDR3 DNA sequence: TGTGCCAGCAGCCCCTGGACTAGTTTAAGCAATCAGCCCCAGCATTTT.

The chain recombines TRBV4-2 with TRBJ1-4, with TRBD1 as a possible D gene (6 bases). The V gene lost 5 bases and the J gene lost 2 bases, with 12 bases spanning the gap. Looked up from germline, CDR1 is LGHNA and CDR2 is YNFKEQ. The CDR3 extends over 15 amino acids. CDR3 bases: TGTGCCAGCAGCACACAGGGCCAGACTAATGAAAAACTGTTTTTT. Amino acid sequence: CASSTQGQTNEKLFF.

V and J are TRBV19 and TRBJ2-7, with 7 bases that match TRBD2. Germline CDR1 is LNHDA and CDR2 is SQIVND (reference sequence). V lost 4 bases to trimming and J lost 0 bases; unmatched junction nucleotides: 6. CDR3 length equals 15 residues. CDR3 DNA: TGTGCCAGTAGTACAGGCGGGGGATCCTCCTACGAGCAGTACTTC. It codes for CASSTGGGSSYEQYF.

The chain recombines TRBV6-4 with TRBJ1-1; D gene unclear. CDR1 and CDR2 (germline): MRHNA, SNTAGT. V was shortened by 2 bases and J by 1 base, with 2 bases between the two germline ends. The CDR3 spans 12 residues. The CDR3 loop is CASSDANTEAFF. In nucleotides, the CDR3 is TGTGCCAGCAGTGACGCGAACACTGAAGCTTTCTTT.

This clone was counted a few times. This chain links TRBV19 with TRBJ1-1; no definite D call. Germline V gives CDR1 LNHDA, CDR2 SQIVND (reference sequence). The CDR3 loop spans 14 amino acids. V was pared by 2 bases and J by 1 base, with 8 bases between. CDR3 in DNA: TGTGCCAGTAGTATACCGTGGGCGAACACTGAAGCTTTCTTT. Protein: CASSIPWANTEAFF.

The V call is TRBV5-4, the J call TRBJ1-2; D call uncertain. Germline V lookup: CDR1 SGHNT, CDR2 YYREEE (reference sequence). This CDR3 contains 13 residues. Trimming removed 2 bases at V and 1 base at J, with 6 bases between. The CDR3 DNA sequence: TGTGCCAGCAGCTTCCAAGATAACTATGGCTACACCTTC. Residues: CASSFQDNYGYTF.

This chain links TRBV2 with TRBJ1-2; the D is unclear. V gave up 6 bases and J gave up 3 bases, with 14 bases separating them. There are 14 residues in the CDR3. Germline-derived CDR1 and CDR2 are SNHLY and FYNNEI. CDR3 protein: CASRALDGYYGYTF. CDR3 sequence (DNA): TGTGCCAGCAGAGCCTTAGACGGCTACTATGGCTACACCTTC.

The chain uses TRBV19 and TRBJ1-1; D might be TRBD1 (5 bases). Trimming took off 1 base at V and 8 bases at J, with 11 bases between the two ends. This CDR3 contains 13 residues. CDR1 LNHDA and CDR2 SQIVND come from the germline V gene (reference sequence). CDR3 in amino acids: CASSIVKGSEAFF. CDR3 bases: TGTGCCAGTAGTATAGTCAAGGGGAGCGAAGCTTTCTTT.

The chain is built from TRBV7-6 and TRBJ1-5, with a tentative D call TRBD1 (6 bases). CDR1 and CDR2 (germline): SGHVS, FNYEAQ. CDR3 length: 15 residues. Trimming cost V 5 bases and J 4 bases, with 15 bases left between them. The CDR3 loop is CASSEGGGTNQPQHF. In DNA form, the CDR3 reads TGTGCCAGCAGCGAAGGGGGGGGGACGAATCAGCCCCAGCATTTT. The whole variable domain, filled in from reference TRBV7-6 and TRBJ1-5, reads GAGVSQSPRYKVTKRGQDVALRCDPISGHVSLYWYRQALGQGPEFLTYFNYEAQQDKSGLPNDRFSAERPEGSISTLTIQRTEQRDSAMYRCASSEGGGTNQPQHFGDGTRLSIL.

The chain combines TRBV5-1 with TRBJ1-5, with 7 bases that match TRBD1. The CDR3 length is 15 residues. V lost 0 bases to trimming and J lost 3 bases; unmatched junction nucleotides: 3. The germline gives CDR1 SGHRS, CDR2 YFSETQ. The CDR3 spells CASSLAGTANQPQHF. DNA of the CDR3: TGCGCCAGCAGCTTGGCTGGGACAGCCAATCAGCCCCAGCATTTT. Supplemented by reference TRBV5-1 and TRBJ1-5, the full variable domain reads KAGVTQTPRYLIKTRGQQVTLSCSPISGHRSVSWYQQTPGQGLQFLFEYFSETQRNKGNFPGRFSGRQFSNSRSEMNVSTLELGDSALYLCASSLAGTANQPQHFGDGTRLSIL.

The CDR3 region is CASSLEMNTGELFF. CDR3 in DNA: TGTGCCAGCAGCTTGGAGATGAACACCGGGGAGCTGTTTTTT. The chain combines TRBV5-4 with TRBJ2-2; D ambiguous. Looked up from germline, CDR1 is SGHNT and CDR2 is YYREEE (reference sequence). The CDR3 runs to 14 residues. Deletions cut 0 bases from V and 1 base from J, with 4 bases between.

CDR3 bases: TGTGCCAGCAGCTTGGCTAACAGGCCCCATGGCTACACCTTC. This encodes CASSLANRPHGYTF. The chain recombines TRBV5-4 with TRBJ1-2, with D maybe TRBD1 (5 bases). The CDR3 consists of 14 residues. Germline V lookup: CDR1 SGHNT, CDR2 YYREEE (reference sequence). The V end was cut by 0 bases, the J end by 6 bases, with 12 bases between. Full variable domain (missing parts from reference TRBV5-4 and TRBJ1-2): ETGVTQSPTHLIKTRGQQVTLRCSSQSGHNTVSWYQQALGQGPQFIFQYYREEENGRGNFPPRFSGLQFPNYSSELNVNALELDDSALYLCASSLANRPHGYTFGSGTRLTVV.

The V call is TRBV7-2, the J call TRBJ1-2; tentative D call: TRBD1 (5 bases). This CDR3 contains 14 residues. Germline CDR1 reads SGHTA; CDR2 reads FQGNSA. Trimming took off 5 bases at V and 2 bases at J, with 12 bases between the two ends. The CDR3 reads CASSGHLANYGYTF. The CDR3 nucleotides read TGTGCCAGCAGCGGACACCTCGCGAACTATGGCTACACCTTC.

A few counts support this clone. This sequence joins TRBV18 and TRBJ2-2, with 7 bases identical to TRBD1. Germline V gene lookup returns CDR1 KGHSH and CDR2 LQKENI. The length of the CDR3 is 17 residues. Germline trimming cut 2 bases from V and 6 bases from J; bases unmatched to any gene: 12. The CDR3 nucleotides are TGTGCCAGCTCACCAGCACCGACAGGGATGGGGGCCGGGGAGCTGTTTTTT. As protein: CASSPAPTGMGAGELFF.

The chain has TRBV6-1 and TRBJ2-7, with 7 bases that match TRBD2. Germline values: CDR1 MNHNS, CDR2 SASEGT. The CDR3 has 14 amino acids. V was clipped by 2 bases and J by 6 bases; unmatched bases: 7. CDR3: CASSELGGVGEQYF. The CDR3 nucleotides read TGTGCCAGCAGTGAACTGGGGGGGGTTGGCGAGCAGTACTTC.

The CDR3 protein is CASREQSSGNTIYF. In DNA form, the CDR3 reads TGTGCCAGCAGAGAACAGAGCTCTGGAAACACCATATATTTT. The chain carries TRBV6-4 and TRBJ1-3; no reliable D call. Per the germline V gene, CDR1 is MRHNA and CDR2 is SNTAGT. The CDR3 has 14 amino acids. V was shortened by 6 bases and J by 0 bases, with 9 bases between the two germline ends.

The chain has TRBV4-1 and TRBJ2-7, with a weak D call TRBD1 (6 bases). CDR3 length equals 15 residues. CDR1 and CDR2 from the germline V gene are MGHRA and YSYEKL. V lost 0 bases, J lost 3 bases, and 12 bases lay in between. CDR3 loop: CASSQDWWDNYEQYF. The CDR3 coding sequence is TGCGCCAGCAGCCAAGATTGGTGGGACAACTACGAGCAGTACTTC.

The rearrangement uses TRBV25-1 and TRBJ2-1; D possibly corresponds to TRBD1 (6 bases). V dropped 8 bases and J dropped 6 bases, with 17 bases sitting between them. Germline loops: CDR1 MGHDK, CDR2 SYGVNS. CDR3 length: 14 amino acids. The CDR3 loop is CASSAGVLGNEQFF. CDR3 DNA: TGTGCCAGCTCGGCAGGGGTTCTCGGCAATGAGCAGTTCTTC. The full variable domain, its missing parts supplied by reference TRBV25-1 and TRBJ2-1, is EADIYQTPRYLVIGTGKKITLECSQTMGHDKMYWYQQDPGMELHLIHYSYGVNSTEKGDLSSESTVSRIRTEHFPLTLESARPSHTSQYLCASSAGVLGNEQFFGPGTRLTVL.

The sample holds one count of this clone. The chain couples TRBV15 to TRBJ2-2, with TRBD1 identical over 7 bases. J was trimmed by 3 bases and V by 2 bases; bases with no gene match: 3. The CDR3 is 15 residues long. The germline CDR1 and CDR2 sequences are LNHNV and YYDKDF (reference sequence). The CDR3 spells CATSRIDRDTGELFF. The CDR3 coding sequence is TGTGCCACCAGCAGAATAGACAGGGACACCGGGGAGCTGTTTTTT.

The CDR3 protein is CASSKHEGIGSPLHF. CDR3 nucleotides: TGTGCCAGCAGCAAGCACGAGGGGATAGGGTCACCCCTCCACTTT. The chain employs TRBV7-9 and TRBJ1-6, with D maybe TRBD1 (5 bases). CDR3 length: 15 amino acids. Germline V lookup: CDR1 SEHNR, CDR2 FQNEAQ (reference sequence). Trimming pared 5 bases from V and 10 bases from J, leaving 18 bases between.